Shown below are 18 T cell receptor beta chains from a single sample sequenced in a study of blood T cell repertoires in COVID-19. TCRdb's table, derived via immunoSEQ multiplex PCR, lists solely in-frame clones and lacks some. The profile shows 200,000 to 250,000 clones, roughly 90% of them singletons. Sequenced sample: PBMCs or T cells enriched from blood (not recorded which). These receptors all come from a man younger than 35 with acute COVID-19.

This clone was seen just once. This CDR3 reads CSVDRLDRGRVNEQFF. CDR3 DNA sequence: TGCAGCGTTGATAGGCTAGACAGGGGGCGAGTCAATGAGCAGTTCTTC. The chain carries TRBV29-1 and TRBJ2-1; 10 bases fit TRBD1. The CDR3 loop spans 16 amino acids. V dropped 3 bases and J dropped 6; count of bases not matched to a gene: 11. CDR1 SQVTM and CDR2 ANQGSEA come from the germline V gene.

This clone was counted a single time. J is TRBJ1-2 and V is TRBV27; the D gene is possibly TRBD1 (6 bases). The CDR3 runs to 15 residues. V was trimmed by 0 bases and J by 3 bases, leaving 11 bases between them. CDR1 and CDR2 (germline): MNHEY, SMNVEV (reference sequence). CDR3: CASSLSTGPHYGYTF. CDR3 in DNA: TGTGCCAGCAGTTTATCAACAGGGCCCCACTATGGCTACACCTTC.

V usage is TRBV18 and J usage is TRBJ1-1; 7 bases agree with TRBD1. The CDR3 is 14 amino acids. Germline CDR1 reads KGHSH; CDR2 reads LQKENI. V gave up 6 bases and J gave up 1 base; unmatched junction bases: 5. CDR3 in DNA: TGTGCCAGCTCCCCTTACAGGGGGAACACTGAAGCTTTCTTT. It codes for CASSPYRGNTEAFF.

The chain couples TRBV27 to TRBJ1-4, with 7 bases that match TRBD1. The V segment lost 5 bases and the J segment 8 bases; nucleotides outside the gene matches: 11. The V gene's germline CDR1 is MNHEY and CDR2 SMNVEV (reference sequence). There are 15 residues in the CDR3. This chain's CDR3 is CASSPHGTEREKLFF. The CDR3, as DNA: TGTGCCAGCAGTCCCCACGGGACAGAGAGAGAAAAACTGTTTTTT.

The gene calls are TRBV21-1 and TRBJ1-3. TRBV21-1 is given as a pseudogene. The CDR3 runs to 13 residues. CDR3: CASTANLGNTIYF. CDR3 coding DNA: TGTGCCAGCACCGCGAATTTAGGAAACACCATATATTTT.

This clone occurred once. The chain carries TRBV19 and TRBJ1-5; D ambiguous. Trimming removed 3 bases at V and 0 bases at J, with 21 bases between. The CDR3 is 19 amino acids. The germline gives CDR1 LNHDA, CDR2 SQIVND (reference sequence). In DNA, the CDR3 is TGTGCCAGTAGTATTAAGACGGCGGGGAGTCGCGGTAGCAATCAGCCCCAGCATTTT. Its protein product is CASSIKTAGSRGSNQPQHF. The entire variable domain, with the rest obtained from reference TRBV19 and TRBJ1-5, is as follows: DGGITQSPKYLFRKEGQNVTLSCEQNLNHDAMYWYRQDPGQGLRLIYYSQIVNDFQKGDIAEGYSVSREKKESFPLTVTSAQKNPTAFYLCASSIKTAGSRGSNQPQHFGDGTRLSIL.

V and J are TRBV5-5 and TRBJ2-2; 9 bases match TRBD1. The trim removed 2 bases at V and 8 bases at J, leaving 10 bases unmatched. CDR3 length: 16 amino acids. Germline CDR1 SGHKS, CDR2 YYEKEE (reference sequence). The CDR3 spells CASSFQGQGGMGELFF. CDR3 in DNA: TGTGCCAGCAGCTTTCAGGGACAGGGTGGTATGGGGGAGCTGTTTTTT.

J is TRBJ1-1 and V is TRBV7-9; D is undetermined. Trimming cost V 4 bases and J 3 bases, with 9 bases left between them. Germline values: CDR1 SEHNR, CDR2 FQNEAQ (reference sequence). This CDR3 has 13 amino acids. The CDR3 region is CASSSRRDTEAFF. CDR3 bases: TGTGCCAGCAGCTCCCGGAGGGACACTGAAGCTTTCTTT.

The chain carries TRBV27 and TRBJ2-1, with 14 bases lining up with TRBD2. The ends lost 3 bases at V and 10 bases at J; junction bases unmatched: 5. The CDR3 spans 15 residues. Germline-derived CDR1 and CDR2 are MNHEY and SMNVEV (reference sequence). CDR3 protein: CASSLGLAGEIEQFF. CDR3 coding DNA: TGTGCCAGCAGTTTGGGACTAGCGGGAGAAATAGAGCAGTTCTTC.

This chain connects TRBV2 to TRBJ2-7; 8 bases match TRBD1. Germline CDR1 and CDR2: SNHLY and FYNNEI. The trim removed 6 bases at V and 2 bases at J, leaving 9 bases unmatched. The CDR3 extends over 15 amino acids. This CDR3 reads CASRLGTGRTYEQYF. DNA of the CDR3: TGTGCCAGCAGGCTCGGGACAGGAAGAACCTACGAGCAGTACTTC.

V is TRBV4-3 and J is TRBJ2-7; the match to TRBD2 covers 8 bases. This CDR3 spans 15 amino acids. V lost 0 bases and J lost 1; bases outside the gene matches: 2. CDR1 and CDR2 from the germline V gene are LGHNA and YSLEER. The CDR3 is CASSQDAGGSYEQYF. The CDR3 DNA reads TGCGCCAGCAGCCAAGACGCGGGAGGTTCCTACGAGCAGTACTTC.

The chain links TRBV30 to TRBJ2-5; D is undetermined. Germline values: CDR1 GTSNPN, CDR2 SVGIG (reference sequence). V was clipped by 2 bases and J by 2 bases, with 12 bases between them. The CDR3 runs 14 residues. The CDR3 DNA follows: TGTGCCTGGAGTCGTACAGCTATTCAAGAGACCCAGTACTTC. This codes for CAWSRTAIQETQYF. The full variable domain, rest sourced from reference TRBV30 and TRBJ2-5, is SQTIHQWPATLVQPVGSPLSLECTVEGTSNPNLYWYRQAAGRGLQLLFYSVGIGQISSEVPQNLSASRPQDRQFILSSKKLLLSDSGFYLCAWSRTAIQETQYFGPGTRLLVL.

The chain employs TRBV2 and TRBJ2-7; 7 bases match TRBD2. CDR1 and CDR2 (germline): SNHLY, FYNNEI. The junction had 5 bases not matched to a gene; V was cut back by 6 bases and J by 3 bases. The CDR3 sequence is 13 residues long. CDR3 residues: CASRGLADYEQYF. The DNA for the CDR3 is TGTGCCAGCAGGGGGCTAGCGGACTACGAGCAGTACTTC. Full variable domain (rest looked up from reference TRBV2 and TRBJ2-7): EPEVTQTPSHQVTQMGQEVILRCVPISNHLYFYWYRQILGQKVEFLVSFYNNEISEKSEIFDDQFSVERPDGSNFTLKIRSTKLEDSAMYFCASRGLADYEQYFGPGTRLTVT.

The rearrangement links TRBV5-5 to TRBJ1-6; a possible D gene is TRBD1 (5 bases). The length of the CDR3 is 13 residues. Germline V gene data show CDR1 as SGHKS and CDR2 as YYEKEE (reference sequence). V was cut by 2 bases and J by 9 bases, with 9 bases left in between. CDR3 amino acids: CASSFKTVSPLHF. The CDR3, as DNA: TGTGCCAGCAGCTTTAAGACAGTTTCACCCCTCCACTTT.

V is TRBV6-5 and J is TRBJ1-2, with 8 bases that match TRBD1. Germline assignment: CDR1 MNHEY and CDR2 SVGAGI. V was clipped by 2 bases and J by 6 bases; unmatched bases: 2. The CDR3 is 13 amino acids. Here the CDR3 DNA reads TGTGCCAGCAGTTACATGGACAGGGATGGCTACACCTTC. It codes for CASSYMDRDGYTF.

The V and J genes are TRBV27 and TRBJ1-6, with D perhaps matching TRBD1 (5 bases). V lost 6 bases and J lost 7, with 19 bases in between. The CDR3 covers 16 residues. CDR1 and CDR2 from the germline V gene are MNHEY and SMNVEV (reference sequence). CDR3 nucleotides: TGTGCCAGCAGGACTTTTACGGGGGAACCAAATTCACCCCTCCACTTT. This encodes CASRTFTGEPNSPLHF.

The gene calls are TRBV19 and TRBJ2-4; no definite D call. This CDR3 has 14 residues. V was cut by 11 bases and J by 5 bases, with 19 bases left in between. Germline CDR1 LNHDA, CDR2 SQIVND (reference sequence). For the CDR3, the DNA is TGTGCCCTCACCATTGGCCAAACCCAAAACATTCAGTACTTC. Protein: CALTIGQTQNIQYF.

The CDR3 is CAWSVNSQNSPLHF. In DNA, the CDR3 is TGTGCCTGGAGTGTAAACAGCCAGAATTCACCCCTCCACTTT. The chain links TRBV30 to TRBJ1-6; no reliable D call. The CDR3 length is 14 residues. Per the germline V gene, CDR1 is GTSNPN and CDR2 is SVGIG (reference sequence). V was shortened by 0 bases and J by 7 bases, with 10 bases between the two germline ends.